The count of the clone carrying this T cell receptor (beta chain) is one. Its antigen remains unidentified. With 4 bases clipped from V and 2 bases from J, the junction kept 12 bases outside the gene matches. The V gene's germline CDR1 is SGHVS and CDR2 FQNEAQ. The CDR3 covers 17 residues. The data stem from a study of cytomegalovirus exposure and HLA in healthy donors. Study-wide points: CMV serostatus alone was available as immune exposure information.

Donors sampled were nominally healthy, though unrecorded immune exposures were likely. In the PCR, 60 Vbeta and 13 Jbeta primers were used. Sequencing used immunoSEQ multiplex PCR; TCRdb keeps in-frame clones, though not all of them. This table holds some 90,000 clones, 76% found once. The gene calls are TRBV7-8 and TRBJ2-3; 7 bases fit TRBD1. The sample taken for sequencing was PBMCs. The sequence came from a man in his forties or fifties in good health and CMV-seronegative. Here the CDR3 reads CASSSAGRGPSTDTQYF. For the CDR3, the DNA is TGTGCCAGCAGCTCCGCCGGTAGGGGGCCTTCCACAGATACGCAGTATTTT.